The next 4 T cell receptor beta chains were all read from a single sample in a study of T cells in localized non-small cell lung cancer. The table came from immunoSEQ multiplex PCR; TCRdb's copy has only in-frame clones and leaves some out. Seen here are some 30,000 clones, about nine tenths observed once, and the top ten hold around 4.2%. This material consisted of peripheral blood, taken before any cancer treatment. All receptors come from a male donor aged 60 or over with stage III lung adenocarcinoma.

A few counts support this clone. The chain combines TRBV27 with TRBJ1-2, with D tentatively TRBD1 (6 bases). V lost 8 bases to trimming and J lost 14 bases, with 21 bases between them. The V gene's germline CDR1 is MNHEY and CDR2 SMNVEV (reference sequence). The CDR3 runs to 12 residues. DNA for the CDR3: TGTGCCAGCTCCCGGGGGCAGGGGAGATGGACCTTC. This gives the protein CASSRGQGRWTF.

J is TRBJ2-5 and V is TRBV28, with unresolved D. Germline CDR1 MDHEN, CDR2 SYDVKM. Trimming shortened V by 4 bases and J by 2 bases, and 11 bases separated the two germline ends. The length of the CDR3 is 14 residues. The CDR3 sequence is CASSSLGAQETQYF. As DNA, the CDR3 is TGTGCCAGCAGTTCCCTTGGCGCGCAAGAGACCCAGTACTTC.

The chain is built from TRBV5-1 and TRBJ1-1, with D unresolved. There are 15 residues in the CDR3. CDR1 is SGHRS and CDR2 is YFSETQ in the germline V gene. V lost 0 bases to trimming and J lost 1 base, with 10 bases between them. The CDR3 DNA is TGCGCCAGCAGCTTGGAGGCAGTAAAGAACACTGAAGCTTTCTTT. Its translation is CASSLEAVKNTEAFF.

The V gene is TRBV20-1, the J gene TRBJ2-7; D gene ambiguous. V was trimmed by 6 bases and J by 5 bases, leaving 2 bases between them. This CDR3 region has 8 residues. Per germline, CDR1 DFQATT and CDR2 SNEGSKA (reference sequence). CDR3 loop: CSADEQYF. DNA for the CDR3: TGCAGTGCCGACGAGCAGTACTTC.